One and the same sample provided the 21 T cell receptor beta chains below, sequenced in a study of T cells in Graves' hyperthyroidism and ophthalmopathy (dated by TCRdb to between 2018 and 2021). The library was produced with multiplex PCR. TCRdb lists the instrument as Illumina HiSeq 2000. TCR beta CDR3 regions were amplified from RNA transcripts. For the first round of RT-PCR on the TCR CDR3, the HTBI primer set was used together with the Qiagen OneStep RT-PCR kit. The public reads were quality trimmed at Q25 with fastp and then assembled into clones with MiXCR by TCRdb, keeping productive beta chains. Entries that share a CDR3 protein sequence are merged under the most common genes and DNA. This sample holds under 400,000 distinct CDR3 sequences; about 21% were observed only once. The leading ten clones occupy 50% of the sample. Sequencing was performed on blood. The receptors shown here come from a woman in her forties or fifties with Graves' hyperthyroidism.

This clonotype was picked up many times. The chain joins TRBV18 to TRBJ2-7; TRBD1 aligns across 8 bases. The CDR3 runs to 12 residues. CDR1 and CDR2 from the germline V gene are KGHSH and LQKENI. Trimming took 3 bases from V and 8 from J; bases not matched to a gene: 3. CDR3 nucleotide sequence: TGTGCCAGCTCACCTGGACAGGGTCAGCAGTACTTC. It codes for CASSPGQGQQYF.

This clonotype was recorded at least ten times. The CDR3 spells CASTDNGDSKKAFF. The CDR3 DNA reads TGTGCCAGCACCGACAACGGGGACAGCAAAAAAGCTTTCTTT. This chain joins TRBV6-1 and TRBJ1-1, with 7 bases fitting TRBD1. V lost 7 bases to trimming and J lost 9 bases; unmatched junction nucleotides: 14. This CDR3 contains 14 residues. Germline-derived CDR1 and CDR2 are MNHNS and SASEGT.

In its sample, this clonotype was seen many times. The rearrangement joins TRBV2 to TRBJ1-6; D is uncertain. Trimming took off 4 bases at V and 1 base at J, with 5 bases between the two ends. This CDR3 has 14 residues. CDR1 and CDR2 from the germline V gene are SNHLY and FYNNEI. The CDR3 here is CASSGGSYNSPLHF. CDR3 in DNA: TGTGCCAGCAGTGGAGGGTCCTATAATTCACCCCTCCACTTT.

This clonotype was counted at least ten times. This chain joins TRBV29-1 and TRBJ2-1, with D hard to call. The V gene's germline CDR1 is SQVTM and CDR2 ANQGSEA. The CDR3 consists of 13 residues. V dropped 7 bases and J dropped 4 bases, with 14 bases sitting between them. The CDR3 is CSASWTAYNEQFF. The CDR3 DNA is TGCAGCGCCAGTTGGACCGCTTACAATGAGCAGTTCTTC.

This clonotype was recorded a few times. V gene TRBV7-9 combines with J gene TRBJ1-3; D is undetermined. The CDR3 sequence is 13 residues long. The germline V gene encodes CDR1 SEHNR and CDR2 FQNEAQ (reference sequence). V dropped 4 bases and J dropped 0 bases, with 4 bases sitting between them. This chain's CDR3 is CASSSFSGNTIYF. As DNA, the CDR3 is TGTGCCAGCAGCTCTTTCTCTGGAAACACCATATATTTT.

At least ten counts were recorded for this clonotype. The chain uses TRBV28 and TRBJ2-3; D possibly corresponds to TRBD2 (6 bases). Germline V CDR1 and CDR2: MDHEN, SYDVKM. Trimming removed 5 bases at V and 6 bases at J, with 24 bases between. This CDR3 is built from 17 residues. The DNA of the CDR3 is TGTGCCAGCAGTGTCTCCGGGACTCAGACGTCCATGGATACGCAGTATTTT. Translated: CASSVSGTQTSMDTQYF.

This clonotype was detected many times. The rearrangement joins TRBV29-1 to TRBJ2-3; TRBD2 matches at 7 bases. Germline V gives CDR1 SQVTM, CDR2 ANQGSEA. V lost 3 bases, J lost 8 bases, and 14 bases stayed unmatched. The CDR3 is 15 residues long. This CDR3 reads CSVDHGAGVASTQYF. The CDR3 DNA is TGCAGCGTTGATCACGGGGCGGGAGTGGCGAGTACGCAGTATTTT.

The chain couples TRBV20-1 to TRBJ2-4, with 8 bases lining up with TRBD1. J was trimmed by 7 bases and V by 1 base; bases with no gene match: 6. This CDR3 is 14 amino acids long. Germline values: CDR1 DFQATT, CDR2 SNEGSKA (reference sequence). The CDR3 region has the DNA TGCAGTGCTAGAGCAGGGGGCGCGGGGAACATTCAGTACTTC. Protein product: CSARAGGAGNIQYF.

This clonotype came up many times. The chain employs TRBV10-1 and TRBJ1-1; D not resolved. CDR1 is WNHNN and CDR2 is SYGVQD in the germline V gene (reference sequence). V was trimmed by 10 bases and J by 6 bases, leaving 12 bases between them. The CDR3 runs 11 residues. This CDR3 is CATKVPPEAFF. The CDR3 DNA reads TGCGCCACAAAAGTCCCCCCTGAAGCTTTCTTT.

This clonotype has ten or more counts. The chain carries TRBV20-1 and TRBJ2-1; the match to TRBD2 covers 8 bases. Looked up from germline, CDR1 is DFQATT and CDR2 is SNEGSKA (reference sequence). The CDR3 extends over 13 amino acids. With 1 base clipped from V and 6 bases from J, the junction kept 2 bases outside the gene matches. CDR3 residues: CSARGLAPNEQFF. The DNA for the CDR3 is TGCAGTGCTAGAGGACTAGCGCCCAATGAGCAGTTCTTC.

The chain joins TRBV11-2 to TRBJ2-5; no definite D call. Between the trimmed V and J ends, which lost 4 bases and 5 bases, there was a span of 11 bases. CDR3 size: 13 residues. Germline CDR1 reads SGHAT; CDR2 reads FQNNGV. CDR3 bases: TGTGCCAGCAGCTCCATGACCAGGGAGACCCAGTACTTC. This encodes CASSSMTRETQYF.

The CDR3 reads CASSGGLDQPQHF. The DNA for the CDR3 is TGTGCCAGCAGCGGAGGGCTGGATCAGCCCCAGCATTTT. J is TRBJ1-5 and V is TRBV9, with D unclear. In germline, CDR1 is SGDLS, CDR2 YYNGEE. V was cut by 3 bases and J by 5 bases, with 9 bases left in between. This CDR3 has 13 residues. Supplemented by reference TRBV9 and TRBJ1-5, the full variable domain reads DSGVTQTPKHLITATGQRVTLRCSPRSGDLSVYWYQQSLDQGLQFLIQYYNGEERAKGNILERFSAQQFPDLHSELNLSSLELGDSALYFCASSGGLDQPQHFGDGTRLSIL.

This clonotype was seen many times. The chain has TRBV7-2 and TRBJ2-5; the D call may be TRBD1 or TRBD2 (5 bases each). There are 16 residues in the CDR3. V was cut by 1 base and J by 3 bases, with 15 bases left in between. Germline assignment: CDR1 SGHTA and CDR2 FQGNSA. CDR3 amino acids: CASSLGLREREETQYF. The CDR3 DNA reads as TGTGCCAGCAGCTTAGGGCTCAGGGAGAGAGAAGAGACCCAGTACTTC.

This sequence joins TRBV19 and TRBJ2-2, with TRBD2 as a possible D gene (6 bases). Between the trimmed V and J ends, which lost 4 bases and 0 bases, there was a span of 15 bases. This CDR3 has 17 amino acids. Germline V gene lookup returns CDR1 LNHDA and CDR2 SQIVND (reference sequence). CDR3 protein: CASSTLAGTSNTGELFF. CDR3 bases: TGTGCCAGTAGTACTTTGGCCGGGACTTCGAACACCGGGGAGCTGTTTTTT.

The chain has TRBV2 and TRBJ1-2, with 7 positions matching TRBD1. The germline V gene has CDR1 SNHLY and CDR2 FYNNEI. The ends lost 9 bases at V and 6 bases at J; junction bases unmatched: 13. The CDR3 runs to 14 residues. The CDR3 reads CASKGAGKYHGYTF. For the CDR3, the DNA is TGTGCCAGTAAGGGGGCAGGGAAGTATCATGGCTACACCTTC. The whole variable domain, filled in from reference TRBV2 and TRBJ1-2, reads EPEVTQTPSHQVTQMGQEVILRCVPISNHLYFYWYRQILGQKVEFLVSFYNNEISEKSEIFDDQFSVERPDGSNFTLKIRSTKLEDSAMYFCASKGAGKYHGYTFGSGTRLTVV.

This clonotype was observed many times. CDR3 protein: CASSPPGVLRNTEAFF. CDR3 DNA: TGTGCCAGCTCACCACCGGGGGTGTTAAGGAACACTGAAGCTTTCTTT. The chain links TRBV18 to TRBJ1-1; a possible D gene is TRBD1 (5 bases). Looked up from germline, CDR1 is KGHSH and CDR2 is LQKENI. This CDR3 spans 16 amino acids. The V gene lost 0 bases and the J gene lost 1 base, with 12 bases spanning the gap.

This clonotype was observed once. One end of the junction fails to match germline, which may point to a read error. This chain links TRBV5-1 with TRBJ1-2; no clear D gene. Germline V CDR1 and CDR2: SGHRS, YFSETQ. The CDR3 is 14 residues long. The CDR3: CASSQGLQQGGYTF. In DNA, the CDR3 is TGTGCCAGCAGCCAAGGTCTACAACAAGGTGGCTACACCTTC. Supplemented by reference TRBV5-1 and TRBJ1-2, the full variable domain reads KAGVTQTPRYLIKTRGQQVTLSCSPISGHRSVSWYQQTPGQGLQFLFEYFSETQRNKGNFPGRFSGRQFSNSRSEMNVSTLELGDSALYLCASSQGLQQGGYTFGSGTRLTVV.

The CDR3 protein is CASSPSVLYGYTF. CDR3 in DNA: TGTGCCAGCAGCCCGAGTGTCCTCTATGGCTACACCTTC. The V gene is TRBV28, the J gene TRBJ1-2; D is undetermined. CDR3 length: 13 amino acids. The V end lost 6 bases, the J end lost 4 bases, and 12 bases lay between the germline ends. From germline, CDR1 is MDHEN and CDR2 SYDVKM.

Many counts were recorded for this clonotype. The rearrangement links TRBV7-3 to TRBJ1-1, with a weak D call TRBD1 (6 bases). This CDR3 contains 16 residues. The germline V gene has CDR1 SGHTA and CDR2 FQGTGA. Deletions cut 5 bases from V and 0 bases from J, with 16 bases between. CDR3 in amino acids: CASSPLGGAMNTEAFF. The CDR3 DNA reads as TGTGCCAGCAGCCCCTTGGGGGGGGCCATGAACACTGAAGCTTTCTTT. The whole variable domain, remainder taken from reference TRBV7-3 and TRBJ1-1, is GAGVSQTPSNKVTEKGKYVELRCDPISGHTALYWYRQSLGQGPEFLIYFQGTGAADDSGLPNDRFFAVRPEGSVSTLKIQRTERGDSAVYLCASSPLGGAMNTEAFFGQGTRLTVV.

The chain links TRBV28 to TRBJ1-1; maybe TRBD1 (5 bases). Trimming pared 4 bases from V and 1 base from J, leaving 16 bases between. The CDR3 has 16 residues. The V gene's germline CDR1 is MDHEN and CDR2 SYDVKM. The CDR3 protein is CASSSLRVGTNTEAFF. The CDR3 coding sequence is TGTGCCAGCAGTTCCTTGAGGGTTGGGACGAACACTGAAGCTTTCTTT.

This clonotype was seen repeatedly, ten times or more. The J gene is TRBJ2-3, the V gene TRBV2, with TRBD2 matching over 8 bases. J gave up 2 bases and V 4 bases, and 2 bases lay outside the gene matches. This CDR3 has 14 residues. Germline values: CDR1 SNHLY, CDR2 FYNNEI. CDR3 bases: TGTGCCAGCAGTGTACTAGCGGCCACAGATACGCAGTATTTT. Protein: CASSVLAATDTQYF. The full variable domain, completed using reference TRBV2 and TRBJ2-3, is EPEVTQTPSHQVTQMGQEVILRCVPISNHLYFYWYRQILGQKVEFLVSFYNNEISEKSEIFDDQFSVERPDGSNFTLKIRSTKLEDSAMYFCASSVLAATDTQYFGPGTRLTVL.